This T cell receptor (beta chain) originates from a study of PD-1 blockade in classical Hodgkin lymphoma. Germline lookup yields CDR1 GTSNPN and CDR2 SVGIG (reference sequence). The germline V and J ends were trimmed by 7 bases and 4 bases, with 2 bases remaining between them. This CDR3 region has 9 residues. All the patients suffered relapse after autologous stem cell transplantation, and brentuximab vedotin exposure differed. Here immunoSEQ multiplex PCR was the method, and the copy in TCRdb shows in-frame clones only, minus some. The sample holds 25,000 to 35,000 clones; over 55% are singletons and the top ten take 3.3%. Study observations and caveats: At C4D1, TCR diversity had climbed significantly for CD4+ cells, though not for CD8+ cells.

The sample holds a few counts of this clone. What it binds is not known. The TCR comes from a human donor with classical Hodgkin lymphoma. The material sequenced was peripheral blood mononuclear cells (PBMCs), taken before the second cycle of nivolumab. The genes are TRBV30 and TRBJ1-5, with D unclear. The DNA of the CDR3 is TGTGCCTTAAATCAGCCCCAGCATTTT. Protein sequence: CALNQPQHF.